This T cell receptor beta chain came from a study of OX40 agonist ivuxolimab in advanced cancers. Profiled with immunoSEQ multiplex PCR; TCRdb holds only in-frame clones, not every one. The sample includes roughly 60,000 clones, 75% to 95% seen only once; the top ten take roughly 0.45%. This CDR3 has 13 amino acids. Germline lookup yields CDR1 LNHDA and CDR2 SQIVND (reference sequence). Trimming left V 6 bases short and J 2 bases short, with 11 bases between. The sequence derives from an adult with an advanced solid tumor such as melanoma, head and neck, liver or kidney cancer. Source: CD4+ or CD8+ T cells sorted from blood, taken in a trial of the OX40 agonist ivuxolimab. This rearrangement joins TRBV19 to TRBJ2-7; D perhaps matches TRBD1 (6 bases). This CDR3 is CASSPGQTYEQYF. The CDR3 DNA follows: TGTGCCAGTAGCCCAGGACAGACCTACGAGCAGTACTTC.